The 25 T cell receptor beta chains given below trace back to one sample, sequenced in a study of T cell changes during pregnancy in multiple sclerosis. Sequenced by immunoSEQ multiplex PCR; TCRdb stores in-frame clones only, minus some. The sample lists about 48,000 clones; 92% were seen once. This material consisted of CD4+ T cells from peripheral blood mononuclear cells, taken in the second trimester of pregnancy. The source is a female donor in good health, enrolled as a control in a pregnancy study.

Only a few counts were recorded for this clone. V gene TRBV4-3 combines with J gene TRBJ1-1; no clear D. Between the trimmed V and J ends, which lost 1 base and 2 bases, there was a span of 8 bases. Germline-derived CDR1 and CDR2 are LGHNA and YSLEER. The CDR3 sequence is 14 residues long. The CDR3 region is CASSQGNRNTEAFF. The CDR3 nucleotides are TGCGCCAGCAGCCAAGGTAACAGAAACACTGAAGCTTTCTTT.

This chain links TRBV19 with TRBJ2-6; a possible D gene is TRBD1 (6 bases). Looked up from germline, CDR1 is LNHDA and CDR2 is SQIVND (reference sequence). With 3 bases removed from V and 12 bases from J, the gap between germline ends came to 18 bases. The CDR3 spans 15 residues. The CDR3 coding sequence is TGTGCCAGTAGTATTCCCGGGACACCCCCAGGCGTCCTGACTTTC. Its translation is CASSIPGTPPGVLTF.

This chain connects TRBV18 to TRBJ2-2; D call uncertain. V was cut by 5 bases and J by 1 base, with 5 bases left in between. This CDR3 is 13 amino acids long. Looked up from germline, CDR1 is KGHSH and CDR2 is LQKENI. DNA for the CDR3: TGTGCCAGCTCATCAGGGAACACCGGGGAGCTGTTTTTT. It specifies CASSSGNTGELFF.

The chain couples TRBV5-1 to TRBJ2-5; tentative D call: TRBD2 (8 bases). The CDR3 contains 15 residues. CDR1 is SGHRS and CDR2 is YFSETQ in the germline V gene. V lost 0 bases to trimming and J lost 5 bases, with 14 bases between them. The CDR3 DNA is TGCGCCAGCAGCTTGGGGGGACAGCGGGGGGAGACCCAGTACTTC. This sequence encodes CASSLGGQRGETQYF.

In this sample, this clone turned up once. This sequence joins TRBV10-3 and TRBJ2-6; tentative D call: TRBD1 (6 bases). This CDR3 region has 14 residues. Trimming took 10 bases from V and 0 from J, leaving 10 bases between them. The germline CDR1 and CDR2 sequences are ENHRY and SYGVKD. In nucleotides, the CDR3 is TGTGCCACGCAGGACAGCTCTGGGGCCAACGTCCTGACTTTC. It yields the protein CATQDSSGANVLTF.

The V gene is TRBV28, the J gene TRBJ1-6; D is unclear. This CDR3 is built from 16 residues. Germline lookup yields CDR1 MDHEN and CDR2 SYDVKM. V was pared by 4 bases and J by 7 bases, with 17 bases between. This CDR3 is CASSSLGGRENSPLHF. The CDR3 nucleotides read TGTGCCAGCAGTTCCCTTGGAGGACGGGAGAATTCACCCCTCCACTTT.

The V gene is TRBV27, the J gene TRBJ2-5; a weak D match, TRBD2 (6 bases). Germline lookup yields CDR1 MNHEY and CDR2 SMNVEV (reference sequence). This CDR3 comprises 14 residues. The V end was cut by 5 bases, the J end by 5 bases, with 15 bases between. CDR3 sequence reads: CASSPTRRGETQYF. The CDR3 nucleotides read TGTGCCAGCAGTCCAACTAGACGGGGGGAGACCCAGTACTTC.

The chain uses TRBV6-5 and TRBJ2-7; D may be TRBD2 (5 bases). The CDR3 loop spans 12 amino acids. Germline loops: CDR1 MNHEY, CDR2 SVGAGI. V lost 6 bases and J lost 5, with 11 bases in between. CDR3 in DNA: TGTGCCAGCAGGGGCGGACTCAACGAGCAGTACTTC. Its protein product is CASRGGLNEQYF.

V usage is TRBV7-2 and J usage is TRBJ2-1; perhaps TRBD2 as D (6 bases). CDR3 length: 13 amino acids. V lost 3 bases and J lost 10, with 13 bases in between. Germline V gives CDR1 SGHTA, CDR2 FQGNSA. CDR3 region: CASSLDYLGEQFF. CDR3 nucleotide sequence: TGTGCCAGCAGCTTGGACTACCTCGGGGAGCAGTTCTTC. The full variable domain, in which reference TRBV7-2 and TRBJ2-1 provide the parts outside the CDR3, is GAGVSQSPSNKVTEKGKDVELRCDPISGHTALYWYRQSLGQGLEFLIYFQGNSAPDKSGLPSDRFSAERTGGSVSTLTIQRTQQEDSAVYLCASSLDYLGEQFFGPGTRLTVL.

The J gene is TRBJ2-5, the V gene TRBV5-1; 10 bases fit TRBD1. The CDR3 is 15 residues long. The germline V gene encodes CDR1 SGHRS and CDR2 YFSETQ. V trimming: 4 bases; J trimming: 0 bases; junction bases outside the gene matches: 3. Here the CDR3 reads CASSRQGANQETQYF. The CDR3 bases are TGCGCCAGCAGCCGACAGGGGGCAAACCAAGAGACCCAGTACTTC.

The CDR3 DNA sequence: TGTGCCAGCAGCATACTAGCGGGAGGGCCGGGTGAGCAGTTCTTC. Amino acid sequence: CASSILAGGPGEQFF. The rearrangement joins TRBV5-6 to TRBJ2-1, with TRBD2 identical over 13 bases. The CDR3 runs to 15 residues. Germline CDR1 is SGHDT and CDR2 is YYEEEE. J was trimmed by 9 bases and V by 4 bases; bases with no gene match: 7.

The V call is TRBV30, the J call TRBJ2-1, with D maybe TRBD2 (6 bases). V dropped 1 base and J dropped 0 bases, with 10 bases sitting between them. The CDR3 runs to 15 residues. Germline V gene lookup returns CDR1 GTSNPN and CDR2 SVGIG (reference sequence). CDR3 in DNA: TGTGCCTGGAGTGCACTGGGGGGCTCCTACAATGAGCAGTTCTTC. It codes for CAWSALGGSYNEQFF.

The rearrangement uses TRBV5-5 and TRBJ1-1; possible D gene TRBD1, 6 bases. In germline, CDR1 is SGHKS, CDR2 YYEKEE (reference sequence). This CDR3 contains 15 residues. V lost 2 bases and J 0 bases, leaving 11 bases between the germline ends. The CDR3 region has the DNA TGTGCCAGCAGCTTCCTTCAGGGGATGAACACTGAAGCTTTCTTT. Protein product: CASSFLQGMNTEAFF.

This rearrangement joins TRBV6-1 to TRBJ1-4, with TRBD1 matching over 9 bases. CDR1 and CDR2 (germline): MNHNS, SASEGT. The CDR3 runs 14 residues. J gave up 7 bases and V 6 bases, and 6 bases lay outside the gene matches. The CDR3 region is CASRRQGGSEKLFF. CDR3 bases: TGTGCCAGCAGGAGACAGGGGGGTAGTGAAAAACTGTTTTTT.

The chain has TRBV6-1 and TRBJ1-1; the D gene is possibly TRBD1 (5 bases). The V end lost 7 bases, the J end lost 4 bases, and 16 bases lay between the germline ends. The CDR3 totals 14 residues. The germline gives CDR1 MNHNS, CDR2 SASEGT. The CDR3 here is CASKTLRVGTEAFF. CDR3 coding DNA: TGTGCCAGCAAGACTCTCAGGGTTGGCACTGAAGCTTTCTTT.

J is TRBJ2-1 and V is TRBV19, with a possible D match to TRBD2 (6 bases). This CDR3 comprises 17 residues. The V end was cut by 5 bases, the J end by 0 bases, with 17 bases between. Germline CDR1 and CDR2: LNHDA and SQIVND (reference sequence). The CDR3 DNA reads as TGTGCCAGTAGTCCGACTCCTAGCGCCAGCTCCTACAATGAGCAGTTCTTC. Translated, it gives CASSPTPSASSYNEQFF.

J is TRBJ2-5 and V is TRBV28; D might be TRBD2 (5 bases). V was pared by 8 bases and J by 4 bases, with 14 bases between. CDR3 length equals 13 residues. Germline values: CDR1 MDHEN, CDR2 SYDVKM. CDR3 amino acids: CASGRGLSETQYF. Here the CDR3 DNA reads TGTGCCAGCGGGAGAGGGTTGTCAGAGACCCAGTACTTC.

V gene TRBV19 combines with J gene TRBJ1-6, with TRBD1 matching 8 bases. Germline lookup yields CDR1 LNHDA and CDR2 SQIVND (reference sequence). J lost 10 bases, V lost 10 bases, and 9 bases had no gene match. There are 13 residues in the CDR3. The DNA of the CDR3 is TGTGCCACTAACGCAGGGGGCCGGTCACCCCTCCACTTT. Its translation is CATNAGGRSPLHF.

As DNA, the CDR3 is TGCGCCAGCAGCTTCTGGGGAGCTAACTATGGCTACACCTTC. This gives the protein CASSFWGANYGYTF. The rearrangement joins TRBV5-1 to TRBJ1-2, with D hard to call. Per germline, CDR1 SGHRS and CDR2 YFSETQ. The germline V and J ends were trimmed by 2 bases and 0 bases, with 8 bases remaining between them. This CDR3 has 14 amino acids.

V usage is TRBV7-2 and J usage is TRBJ2-5, with D perhaps matching TRBD2 (5 bases). This CDR3 is 16 amino acids long. From germline, CDR1 is SGHTA and CDR2 FQGNSA. The V end lost 5 bases, the J end lost 6 bases, and 22 bases lay between the germline ends. The CDR3 region is CASSLGLPRLQKTQYF. DNA for the CDR3: TGTGCCAGCAGCCTCGGACTCCCTAGATTACAGAAGACCCAGTACTTC.

This clone was recorded once. The chain carries TRBV7-9 and TRBJ2-3, with TRBD1 matching over 8 bases. The CDR3 covers 17 residues. With 1 base clipped from V and 1 base from J, the junction kept 7 bases outside the gene matches. Germline V gene sequence: CDR1 SEHNR, CDR2 FQNEAQ (reference sequence). Here the CDR3 reads CASSLGVQGAGTDTQYF. CDR3 DNA: TGTGCCAGCAGCTTAGGAGTTCAGGGGGCAGGCACAGATACGCAGTATTTT.

CDR3 DNA sequence: TGTGCCAGCAGGAAACAGGGAAGAGGAAATCAGCCCCAGCATTTT. It specifies CASRKQGRGNQPQHF. The J gene is TRBJ1-5, the V gene TRBV27; possible D gene TRBD1, 6 bases. This CDR3 comprises 15 residues. Between the trimmed V and J ends, which lost 6 bases and 4 bases, there was a span of 16 bases. Germline V lookup: CDR1 MNHEY, CDR2 SMNVEV (reference sequence).

The chain combines TRBV28 with TRBJ2-7; D perhaps matches TRBD1 (6 bases). The germline V gene has CDR1 MDHEN and CDR2 SYDVKM. V was shortened by 7 bases and J by 0 bases, with 16 bases between the two germline ends. CDR3 length: 15 amino acids. This chain's CDR3 is CASTKGHIFSYEQYF. The CDR3 DNA reads TGTGCCAGCACAAAGGGACACATCTTCTCCTACGAGCAGTACTTC.

The V call is TRBV9, the J call TRBJ1-2, with D tentatively TRBD1 (5 bases). Germline V gene data show CDR1 as SGDLS and CDR2 as YYNGEE. The CDR3 extends over 14 amino acids. V lost 0 bases and J 8 bases, leaving 14 bases between the germline ends. The DNA for the CDR3 is TGTGCCAGCAGCGTAGATGGGGGGATACGCGGCTACACCTTC. This sequence encodes CASSVDGGIRGYTF.

This chain uses TRBV6-4 with TRBJ2-2, with D maybe TRBD2 (6 bases). V was pared by 2 bases and J by 4 bases, with 11 bases between. Germline CDR1 and CDR2: MRHNA and SNTAGT. CDR3 length: 15 amino acids. The DNA of the CDR3 is TGTGCCAGCAGTGACGTCGGGGGTGGCACCGGGGAGCTGTTTTTT. Protein: CASSDVGGGTGELFF.